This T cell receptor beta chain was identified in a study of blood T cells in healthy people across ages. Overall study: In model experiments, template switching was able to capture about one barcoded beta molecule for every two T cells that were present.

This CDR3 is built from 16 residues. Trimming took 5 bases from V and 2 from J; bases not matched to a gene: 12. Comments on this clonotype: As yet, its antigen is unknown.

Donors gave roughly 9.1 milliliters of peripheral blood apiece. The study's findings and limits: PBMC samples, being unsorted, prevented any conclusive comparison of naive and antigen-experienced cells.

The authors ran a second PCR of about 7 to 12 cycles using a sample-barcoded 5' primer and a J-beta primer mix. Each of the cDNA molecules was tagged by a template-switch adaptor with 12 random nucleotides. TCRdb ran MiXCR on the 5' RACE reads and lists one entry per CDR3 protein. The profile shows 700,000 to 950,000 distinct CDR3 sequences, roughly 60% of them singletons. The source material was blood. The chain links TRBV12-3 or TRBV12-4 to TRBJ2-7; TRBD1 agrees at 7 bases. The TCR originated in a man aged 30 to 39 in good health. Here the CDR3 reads CASSTRGPLGTYEQYF. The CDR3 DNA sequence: TGTGCCAGCAGTACGAGGGGGCCGTTGGGGACCTACGAGCAGTACTTC.